These 21 T cell receptor beta chains were all obtained from the same sample, sequenced in a study of blood T cell repertoires in COVID-19. Sequencing used immunoSEQ multiplex PCR; TCRdb keeps in-frame clones, though not all of them. This table has about 150,000 clones, about nine tenths appearing once. The specimen sequenced was peripheral blood. The source of these receptors is a woman aged 65 to 85 with acute or convalescent COVID-19.

The rearrangement uses TRBV19 and TRBJ1-1; 8 positions agree with TRBD1. The CDR3 extends over 14 amino acids. Germline loops: CDR1 LNHDA, CDR2 SQIVND (reference sequence). The J segment lost 5 bases and the V segment lost 6 bases, leaving 8 bases of the junction unmatched. CDR3 region: CASRAWTGRTEAFF. CDR3 sequence (DNA): TGTGCCAGTAGAGCCTGGACAGGGCGAACTGAAGCTTTCTTT. The full variable domain, in which reference TRBV19 and TRBJ1-1 provide the parts outside the CDR3, is DGGITQSPKYLFRKEGQNVTLSCEQNLNHDAMYWYRQDPGQGLRLIYYSQIVNDFQKGDIAEGYSVSREKKESFPLTVTSAQKNPTAFYLCASRAWTGRTEAFFGQGTRLTVV.

The chain couples TRBV6-5 to TRBJ1-5, with 7 bases that match TRBD1. The germline CDR1 and CDR2 sequences are MNHEY and SVGAGI. V was pared by 4 bases and J by 2 bases, with 2 bases of the junction left unmatched. CDR3 length equals 14 residues. The CDR3 DNA follows: TGTGCCAGCAGTTCAGGGACAGGCAATCAGCCCCAGCATTTT. Encoded protein: CASSSGTGNQPQHF.

This chain uses TRBV6-6 with TRBJ2-5, with TRBD2 identical over 8 bases. V lost 4 bases and J lost 2; bases outside the gene matches: 9. In germline, CDR1 is MNHNY, CDR2 SVGAGI (reference sequence). This CDR3 is 16 amino acids long. The CDR3 region is CASSSWTSPPQETQYF. The CDR3, as DNA: TGTGCCAGCAGTTCGTGGACTAGCCCGCCTCAAGAGACCCAGTACTTC.

The chain employs TRBV19 and TRBJ1-5; a possible D gene is TRBD1 (6 bases). CDR1 is LNHDA and CDR2 is SQIVND in the germline V gene (reference sequence). V was trimmed by 4 bases and J by 5 bases, leaving 9 bases between them. The CDR3 has 13 residues. The CDR3 spells CASSRQADQPQHF. CDR3 in DNA: TGTGCCAGTAGTAGACAGGCCGATCAGCCCCAGCATTTT.

The V gene is TRBV6-5, the J gene TRBJ1-4; 10 nucleotides align to TRBD1. The CDR3 length is 14 residues. CDR1 MNHEY and CDR2 SVGAGI come from the germline V gene. The V gene end was trimmed by 6 bases and the J gene end by 6 bases; junction bases not matched to a gene: 4. CDR3 nucleotides: TGTGCCAGCAGGGGGACAGGGGACCATGAAAAACTGTTTTTT. As protein: CASRGTGDHEKLFF.

The J gene is TRBJ1-3, the V gene TRBV18, with D tentatively TRBD1 (5 bases). The germline V gene has CDR1 KGHSH and CDR2 LQKENI. This CDR3 contains 18 residues. Between the trimmed V and J ends, which lost 3 bases and 0 bases, there was a span of 18 bases. CDR3 bases: TGTGCCAGCTCACCCCTAGACACAGGAATCCTCTCTGGAAACACCATATATTTT. Its translation: CASSPLDTGILSGNTIYF.

The rearrangement uses TRBV7-2 and TRBJ2-6; TRBD2 might be the D (6 bases). Germline assignment: CDR1 SGHTA and CDR2 FQGNSA. This CDR3 region has 16 residues. Trimming took 5 bases from V and 3 from J, leaving 14 bases between them. The CDR3 region has the DNA TGTGCCAGCAGCACCGTGGGGGGTGGTGGGGCCAACGTCCTGACTTTC. Encoded protein: CASSTVGGGGANVLTF.

The V and J genes are TRBV6-5 and TRBJ1-5, with 9 bases matching TRBD1. Unmatched junction bases numbered 4, after V lost 6 bases and J lost 1 base. This CDR3 has 15 residues. Germline V lookup: CDR1 MNHEY, CDR2 SVGAGI. The CDR3 nucleotides read TGTGCCAGCAGAACCGACAGGGGGAGCAATCAGCCCCAGCATTTT. Its protein product is CASRTDRGSNQPQHF.

This clone was detected once. This rearrangement joins TRBV12-3 or TRBV12-4 to TRBJ2-5, with 8 bases identical to TRBD2. The CDR3 spans 13 residues. Unmatched junction bases numbered 3, after V lost 2 bases and J lost 7 bases. The CDR3 DNA follows: TGTGCCAGCAGTTTACGGGAGGGGGGGACCCAGTACTTC. Translation: CASSLREGGTQYF.

This chain links TRBV18 with TRBJ1-6; TRBD1 agrees at 8 bases. The germline CDR1 and CDR2 sequences are KGHSH and LQKENI. Germline trimming cut 6 bases from V and 6 bases from J; bases unmatched to any gene: 10. The CDR3 has 16 residues. Here the CDR3 DNA reads TGTGCCAGCTCCGTTGGGTCCGGACAGGGTAATTCACCCCTCCACTTT. Residues: CASSVGSGQGNSPLHF.

The chain has TRBV7-2 and TRBJ2-1, with D perhaps TRBD1 (6 bases). The CDR3 consists of 12 residues. The germline gives CDR1 SGHTA, CDR2 FQGNSA. Trimming shortened V by 0 bases and J by 12 bases, and 9 bases separated the two germline ends. The CDR3 loop is CASSLATRGQFF. CDR3 in DNA: TGTGCCAGCAGCTTAGCCACCAGGGGGCAGTTCTTC.

The V call is TRBV3-1 (or the pseudogene TRBV3-2), the J call TRBJ2-5; D call uncertain. Trimming pared 4 bases from V and 4 bases from J, leaving 19 bases between. Germline lookup yields CDR1 LGHDT and CDR2 YNNKEL (reference sequence). This CDR3 spans 16 amino acids. This CDR3 is CASSLHRQPLPETQYF. The CDR3 region has the DNA TGTGCCAGCAGCCTTCACCGACAACCCCTACCAGAGACCCAGTACTTC.

The chain joins TRBV11-3 to TRBJ2-1; 9 bases match TRBD2. The V and J ends lost 1 base and 9 bases, in that order; junction bases with no gene match: 7. In germline, CDR1 is SGHNT, CDR2 YENEEA. This CDR3 is 15 amino acids long. The CDR3 is CASSLGGLAGFEQFF. The DNA of the CDR3 is TGTGCCAGCAGCTTAGGAGGCCTAGCGGGGTTTGAGCAGTTCTTC.

This clone was found once. The CDR3 bases are TGTGCCAGACGTGCCACAGGGGGAACCGATTCACCCCTCCACTTT. Its translation: CARRATGGTDSPLHF. The chain is built from TRBV2 and TRBJ1-6; 8 bases are shared with TRBD1. This CDR3 is built from 15 residues. The V gene end was trimmed by 9 bases and the J gene end by 8 bases; junction bases not matched to a gene: 12. CDR1 and CDR2 (germline): SNHLY, FYNNEI.

This chain joins TRBV9 and TRBJ1-4, with D unresolved. This CDR3 is built from 14 residues. Germline V gene data show CDR1 as SGDLS and CDR2 as YYNGEE. V dropped 4 bases and J dropped 10 bases, with 17 bases sitting between them. The CDR3 spells CASSPHTEAGKLFF. The CDR3 bases are TGTGCCAGCAGCCCCCATACCGAGGCTGGAAAACTGTTTTTT.

V usage is TRBV4-1 and J usage is TRBJ2-1, with TRBD2 matching over 13 bases. This CDR3 comprises 16 residues. The V segment lost 4 bases and the J segment 6 bases; nucleotides outside the gene matches: 6. The germline V gene has CDR1 MGHRA and CDR2 YSYEKL. The CDR3, as DNA: TGCGCCAGCAGCCGGAAGACTAGCGGGGGGAGCAATGAGCAGTTCTTC. Its translation is CASSRKTSGGSNEQFF.

This clone was observed once. In DNA form, the CDR3 reads TGTGCCAGCAGTACTAGCGGAGTCTACCAAGAGACCCAGTACTTC. Its protein is CASSTSGVYQETQYF. The chain links TRBV5-6 to TRBJ2-5, with 8 bases lining up with TRBD2. Germline V lookup: CDR1 SGHDT, CDR2 YYEEEE. The trim removed 5 bases at V and 0 bases at J, leaving 6 bases unmatched. This CDR3 contains 15 residues.

This chain connects TRBV7-2 to TRBJ1-1, with 10 positions matching TRBD1. The V and J ends lost 3 bases and 3 bases, in that order; junction bases with no gene match: 4. Germline CDR1 reads SGHTA; CDR2 reads FQGNSA. The CDR3 loop spans 15 amino acids. The CDR3 region is CASSFGQGGYTEAFF. CDR3 nucleotide sequence: TGTGCCAGCAGCTTCGGACAGGGGGGATACACTGAAGCTTTCTTT.

The rearrangement links TRBV21-1 to TRBJ1-1; TRBD1, the table's D call, lacks a check against the DNA. TRBV21-1 is deemed a pseudogene. The CDR3 totals 15 residues. CDR3 residues: CAISRKQLEGAEAFF. The CDR3, as DNA: TGTGCCATCTCCAGAAAGCAGCTCGAGGGGGCTGAAGCTTTCTTT.

The chain carries TRBV5-1 and TRBJ2-1; D is uncertain. The CDR3 extends over 14 amino acids. V lost 7 bases to trimming and J lost 2 bases, with 13 bases between them. The germline gives CDR1 SGHRS, CDR2 YFSETQ. In nucleotides, the CDR3 is TGCGCCAGCGCCCTATCCCCAACCTACAATGAGCAGTTCTTC. Translation: CASALSPTYNEQFF.

The chain carries TRBV6-5 and TRBJ2-1, with TRBD2 as a possible D gene (6 bases). Trimming left V 5 bases short and J 4 bases short, with 12 bases between. Germline CDR1 MNHEY, CDR2 SVGAGI. CDR3 length: 14 amino acids. The CDR3, as DNA: TGTGCCAGCAGTAGGTACCGGGAGTACAATGAGCAGTTCTTC. Its protein product is CASSRYREYNEQFF.